The 3 T cell receptor beta chains presented below share a single source sample, sequenced in a study of beta chain features in type 1 diabetes. Reverse transcribing all isolated RNA meant expressed TCRB transcripts were sequenced. TCRdb's table, derived via immunoSEQ multiplex PCR, lists solely in-frame clones and lacks some. This table holds around 290,000 clones, roughly 8% found once. Sequenced material: central memory CD4+ T cells from blood. The origin of the receptors is a woman aged 18-30 years in good health.

This clone has at least ten counts. V usage is TRBV7-9 and J usage is TRBJ1-1; D perhaps matches TRBD1 (6 bases). CDR1 is SEHNR, CDR2 FQNEAQ, per germline (reference sequence). V shed 5 bases and J shed 5 bases, with 15 bases lying between them. The CDR3 is 14 residues long. CDR3 protein: CASSKTGTITEAFF. As DNA, the CDR3 is TGTGCCAGCAGCAAAACAGGGACGATAACTGAAGCTTTCTTT. Together with reference TRBV7-9 and TRBJ1-1, the CDR3 gives the full variable domain: DTGVSQNPRHKITKRGQNVTFRCDPISEHNRLYWYRQTLGQGPEFLTYFQNEAQLEKSRLLSDRFSAERPKGSFSTLEIQRTEQGDSAMYLCASSKTGTITEAFFGQGTRLTVV.

This clone showed up just once. The genes are TRBV13 and TRBJ2-4; TRBD1 agrees at 8 bases. The CDR3 contains 16 residues. Germline V gene sequence: CDR1 PRHDT, CDR2 FYEKMQ (reference sequence). The trim removed 5 bases at V and 6 bases at J, leaving 12 bases unmatched. The DNA for the CDR3 is TGTGCCAGCAGCCCCCAGACAGGGGAGTTCGGAAACATTCAGTACTTC. It specifies CASSPQTGEFGNIQYF.

The DNA for the CDR3 is TGTGCCAGCAGCTTAACACGCCAGACTGAAGCTTTCTTT. It translates to CASSLTRQTEAFF. V and J are TRBV7-3 and TRBJ1-1, with D unclear. The V gene lost 0 bases and the J gene lost 5 bases, with 7 bases spanning the gap. Germline CDR1 is SGHTA and CDR2 is FQGTGA. The CDR3 extends over 13 amino acids.